These 8 T cell receptor beta chains were sequenced from one sample in a study of post-analysis software for immune sequencing data. Findings of the study overall: TRBV5-6, TRBV5-1 and TRBV20-1 were among about 5 TRBV segments more frequent in patients than controls.

Their antigens are not known. Each TCR beta cDNA library carried unique molecular identifiers. TCRdb processed the PCR reads anew with MiXCR; each CDR3 protein has one entry. The sample shows almost 700,000 distinct CDR3 sequences, 55% to 70% of them seen only once. Sequenced input: blood. These receptors originate from a girl aged 2-10 years with multiple sclerosis.

In its sample, this clonotype was seen once. The rearrangement uses TRBV19 and TRBJ1-1, with a tentative D call TRBD1 (5 bases). The ends were cut back, 3 bases at V and 4 bases at J, with 12 bases in the middle. Germline V CDR1 and CDR2: LNHDA, SQIVND (reference sequence). The CDR3 consists of 14 residues. CDR3 protein: CASSIHRDGTEAFF. In DNA, the CDR3 is TGTGCCAGTAGTATCCACCGGGACGGCACTGAAGCTTTCTTT.

This clonotype was seen a few times. The rearrangement uses TRBV20-1 and TRBJ2-5, with 7 bases matching TRBD1. V was pared by 5 bases and J by 5 bases, with 8 bases of the junction left unmatched. Germline-derived CDR1 and CDR2 are DFQATT and SNEGSKA (reference sequence). CDR3 length: 13 amino acids. The CDR3: CSAFRSRGETQYF. CDR3 DNA: TGCAGTGCTTTTCGGAGCAGGGGGGAGACCCAGTACTTC.

The rearrangement links TRBV6-6 to TRBJ2-3, with TRBD2 identical over 9 bases. The CDR3 has 17 residues. Germline CDR1 MNHNY, CDR2 SVGAGI (reference sequence). The V gene end was trimmed by 2 bases and the J gene end by 4 bases; junction bases not matched to a gene: 10. The CDR3 spells CASSYPVAGAMPDTQYF. Written as DNA, the CDR3 is TGTGCCAGCAGTTACCCCGTAGCGGGAGCGATGCCAGATACGCAGTATTTT.

The rearrangement joins TRBV4-1 to TRBJ2-7, with 9 nucleotides matching TRBD2. Germline V CDR1 and CDR2: MGHRA, YSYEKL. The CDR3 covers 16 residues. Germline trimming cut 0 bases from V and 5 bases from J; bases unmatched to any gene: 8. Written as DNA, the CDR3 is TGCGCCAGCAGCCAAGAACCGGGACTAGCTCCCGACGAGCAGTACTTC. The encoded protein is CASSQEPGLAPDEQYF.

This clonotype was seen once. This rearrangement joins TRBV20-1 to TRBJ2-3; D tentatively fits TRBD1 or TRBD2 (6 bases each). This CDR3 has 16 residues. The ends were cut back, 5 bases at V and 3 bases at J, with 21 bases in the middle. Germline assignment: CDR1 DFQATT and CDR2 SNEGSKA (reference sequence). The CDR3 reads CSAGGQLAWATDTQYF. The DNA for the CDR3 is TGCAGTGCTGGGGGGCAGCTAGCGTGGGCGACAGATACGCAGTATTTT.

CDR3 sequence: CASSLRDRPRDTQYF. The DNA of the CDR3 is TGTGCCAGCAGTCTCCGGGACAGGCCCAGAGATACGCAGTATTTT. The chain recombines TRBV2 with TRBJ2-3, with 8 bases identical to TRBD1. The CDR3 length is 15 residues. From germline, CDR1 is SNHLY and CDR2 FYNNEI. V dropped 5 bases and J dropped 5; count of bases not matched to a gene: 9. The full variable domain, rest sourced from reference TRBV2 and TRBJ2-3, is EPEVTQTPSHQVTQMGQEVILRCVPISNHLYFYWYRQILGQKVEFLVSFYNNEISEKSEIFDDQFSVERPDGSNFTLKIRSTKLEDSAMYFCASSLRDRPRDTQYFGPGTRLTVL.

The chain employs TRBV12-3 or TRBV12-4 and TRBJ2-7, with D possibly TRBD2 on 6 matching bases. The CDR3 covers 13 residues. V lost 4 bases and J lost 6, with 13 bases in between. DNA for the CDR3: TGTGCCAGCAGTTGGGACTCGTCGCCCGAGCAGTACTTC. This encodes CASSWDSSPEQYF.

This chain connects TRBV24-1 to TRBJ2-1, with 8 bases lining up with TRBD1. The J segment lost 6 bases and the V segment lost 3 bases, leaving 3 bases of the junction unmatched. The V gene's germline CDR1 is KGHDR and CDR2 SFDVKD. This CDR3 has 14 residues. The CDR3 spells CATSDTDRANEQFF. The DNA of the CDR3 is TGTGCCACCAGTGATACGGACAGGGCCAATGAGCAGTTCTTC.